This TCR beta chain came from a study of control samples from healthy donors and cancer patients. The CDR3 is 16 amino acids. Per the germline V gene, CDR1 is LNHNV and CDR2 is YYDKDF (reference sequence). The ends lost 3 bases at V and 3 bases at J; junction bases unmatched: 7. The sample holds a few counts of this clone. Profiling relied on immunoSEQ multiplex PCR, and the TCRdb table lists in-frame clones only, not all of them. The sample shows 64,000 or so clones, more than 90% of them seen only once. This chain joins TRBV15 and TRBJ2-1, with 8 bases identical to TRBD2. Sequencing was performed on PBMCs. This clonotype was obtained from a man aged 40-50 years with colorectal cancer. The CDR3: CATSRAGGSYYNEQFF. The CDR3, as DNA: TGTGCCACCAGCAGGGCGGGGGGCAGCTACTACAATGAGCAGTTCTTC.